This TCR beta chain was identified during a study of OX40 agonist ivuxolimab in advanced cancers. The table came from immunoSEQ multiplex PCR; TCRdb's copy has only in-frame clones and leaves some out. This sample has more than 80,000 clones, with 91% found just once. The sequence was obtained from an adult with an advanced solid tumor such as melanoma, head and neck, liver or kidney cancer. Sequenced material: CD4+ or CD8+ T cells sorted from blood, taken in a trial of the OX40 agonist ivuxolimab.

DNA of the CDR3: TGCGCCAGCACCCCTGGCGTGAACACTGAAGCTTTCTTT. Translating gives CASTPGVNTEAFF. The chain carries TRBV4-1 and TRBJ1-1; no clear D gene. Trimming shortened V by 7 bases and J by 0 bases, and 9 bases separated the two germline ends. The CDR3 has 13 residues. Germline CDR1 is MGHRA and CDR2 is YSYEKL.